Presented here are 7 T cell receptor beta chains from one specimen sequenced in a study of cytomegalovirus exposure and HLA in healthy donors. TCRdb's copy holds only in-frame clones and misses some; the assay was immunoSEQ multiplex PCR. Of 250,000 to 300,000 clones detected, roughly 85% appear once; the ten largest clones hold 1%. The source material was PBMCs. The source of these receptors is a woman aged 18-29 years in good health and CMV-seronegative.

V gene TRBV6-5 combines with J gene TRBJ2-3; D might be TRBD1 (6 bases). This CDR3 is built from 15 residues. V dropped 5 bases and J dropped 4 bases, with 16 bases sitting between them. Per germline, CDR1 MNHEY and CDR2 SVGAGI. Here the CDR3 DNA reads TGTGCCAGCAGTAAACAGGGTAATCAGGCAGATACGCAGTATTTT. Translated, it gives CASSKQGNQADTQYF.

CDR3 region: CASSAGMDNEQFF. The CDR3, as DNA: TGTGCCAGCAGCGCCGGGATGGACAATGAGCAGTTCTTC. The chain has TRBV6-1 and TRBJ2-1, with a weak D call TRBD2 (5 bases). Germline assignment: CDR1 MNHNS and CDR2 SASEGT. V shed 6 bases and J shed 5 bases, with 11 bases lying between them. There are 13 residues in the CDR3.

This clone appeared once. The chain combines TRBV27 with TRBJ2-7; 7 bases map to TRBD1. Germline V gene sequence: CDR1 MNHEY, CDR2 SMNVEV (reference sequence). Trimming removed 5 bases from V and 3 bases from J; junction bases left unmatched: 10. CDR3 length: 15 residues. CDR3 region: CASSRNTGDGYEQYF. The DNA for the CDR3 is TGTGCCAGCAGTCGTAATACAGGGGATGGCTACGAGCAGTACTTC.

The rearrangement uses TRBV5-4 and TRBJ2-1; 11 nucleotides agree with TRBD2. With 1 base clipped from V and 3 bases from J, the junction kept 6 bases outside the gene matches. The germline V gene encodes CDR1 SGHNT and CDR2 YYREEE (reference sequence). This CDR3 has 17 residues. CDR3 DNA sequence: TGTGCCAGCAGCTTGTGGGGTAGCGGGAGGGTCTACAATGAGCAGTTCTTC. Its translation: CASSLWGSGRVYNEQFF.

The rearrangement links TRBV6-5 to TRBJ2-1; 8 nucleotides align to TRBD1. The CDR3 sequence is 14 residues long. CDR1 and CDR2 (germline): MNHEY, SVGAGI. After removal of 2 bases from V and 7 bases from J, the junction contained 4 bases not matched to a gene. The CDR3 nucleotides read TGTGCCAGCAGTTACGGACAGGGTCAAAATGAGCAGTTCTTC. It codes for CASSYGQGQNEQFF.

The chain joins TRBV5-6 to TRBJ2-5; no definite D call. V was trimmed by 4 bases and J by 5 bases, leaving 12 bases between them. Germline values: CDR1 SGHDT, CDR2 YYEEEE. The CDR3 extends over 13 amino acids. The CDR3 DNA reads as TGTGCCAGCAGCCCCACCGGGTGGGAGACCCAGTACTTC. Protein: CASSPTGWETQYF.

This CDR3 is CASSPENSNQPQHF. CDR3 sequence (DNA): TGTGCCAGCAGCCCAGAAAATAGCAATCAGCCCCAGCATTTT. The chain carries TRBV9 and TRBJ1-5; D not certain. The CDR3 spans 14 residues. Germline lookup yields CDR1 SGDLS and CDR2 YYNGEE. V gave up 4 bases and J gave up 0 bases, with 8 bases separating them.